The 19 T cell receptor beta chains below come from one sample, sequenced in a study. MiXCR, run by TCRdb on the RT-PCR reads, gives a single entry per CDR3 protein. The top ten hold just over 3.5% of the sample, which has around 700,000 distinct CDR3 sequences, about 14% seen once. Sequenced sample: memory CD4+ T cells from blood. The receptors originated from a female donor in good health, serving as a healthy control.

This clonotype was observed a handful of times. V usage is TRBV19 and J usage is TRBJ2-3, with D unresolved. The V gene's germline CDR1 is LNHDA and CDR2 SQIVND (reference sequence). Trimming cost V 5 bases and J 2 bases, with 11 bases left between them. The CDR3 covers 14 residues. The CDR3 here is CASSDGSPTDTQYF. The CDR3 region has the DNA TGTGCCAGTAGTGATGGCAGCCCCACAGATACGCAGTATTTT.

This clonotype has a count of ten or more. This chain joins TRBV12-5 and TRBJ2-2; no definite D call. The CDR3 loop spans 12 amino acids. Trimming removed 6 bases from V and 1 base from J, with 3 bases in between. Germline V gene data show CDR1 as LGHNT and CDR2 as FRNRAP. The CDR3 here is CASGQNTGELFF. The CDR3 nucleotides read TGTGCTAGTGGACAGAACACCGGGGAGCTGTTTTTT.

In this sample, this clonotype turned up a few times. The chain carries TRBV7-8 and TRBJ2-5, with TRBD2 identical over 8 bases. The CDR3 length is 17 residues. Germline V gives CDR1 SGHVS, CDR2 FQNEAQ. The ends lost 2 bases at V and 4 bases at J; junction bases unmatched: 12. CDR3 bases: TGTGCCAGCAGCTTATCCGGGTCTAGCGGGTTCTTAGAGACCCAGTACTTC. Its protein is CASSLSGSSGFLETQYF.

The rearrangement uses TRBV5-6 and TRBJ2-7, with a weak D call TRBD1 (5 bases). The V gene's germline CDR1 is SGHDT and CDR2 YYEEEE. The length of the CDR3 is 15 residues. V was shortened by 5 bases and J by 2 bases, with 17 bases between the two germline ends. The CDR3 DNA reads TGTGCCAGCAGTAACTCCCCCAGGGCCCCCTACGAGCAGTACTTC. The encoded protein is CASSNSPRAPYEQYF.

CDR3 in amino acids: CASSYRESGNTIYF. In DNA, the CDR3 is TGTGCCAGCAGTTACAGGGAGTCCGGAAACACCATATATTTT. The rearrangement links TRBV6-5 to TRBJ1-3; D ambiguous. The CDR3 sequence is 14 residues long. Germline CDR1 is MNHEY and CDR2 is SVGAGI. Trimming took 2 bases from V and 4 from J, leaving 9 bases between them.

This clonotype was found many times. The CDR3 coding sequence is TGTGCCAGCAGTTTAGAAGGGAGGGGCACAGATACGCAGTATTTT. Its translation: CASSLEGRGTDTQYF. This chain connects TRBV27 to TRBJ2-3; 7 bases match TRBD2. With V trimmed by 2 bases and J by 1 base, 3 bases remained unmatched. The CDR3 extends over 15 amino acids. Germline lookup yields CDR1 MNHEY and CDR2 SMNVEV (reference sequence).

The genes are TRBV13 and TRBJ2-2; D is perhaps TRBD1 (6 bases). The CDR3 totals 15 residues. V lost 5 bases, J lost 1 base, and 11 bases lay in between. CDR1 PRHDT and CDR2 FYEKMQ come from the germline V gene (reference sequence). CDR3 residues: CASSRTVQNTGELFF. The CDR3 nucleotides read TGTGCCAGCAGCCGGACAGTGCAGAACACCGGGGAGCTGTTTTTT.

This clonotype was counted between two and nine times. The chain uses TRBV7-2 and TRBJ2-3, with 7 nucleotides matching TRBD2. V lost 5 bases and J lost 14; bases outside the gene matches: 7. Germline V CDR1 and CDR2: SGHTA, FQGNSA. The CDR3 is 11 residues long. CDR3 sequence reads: CASSQGLQLYF. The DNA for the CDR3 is TGTGCCAGCAGCCAGGGACTACAACTGTATTTT.

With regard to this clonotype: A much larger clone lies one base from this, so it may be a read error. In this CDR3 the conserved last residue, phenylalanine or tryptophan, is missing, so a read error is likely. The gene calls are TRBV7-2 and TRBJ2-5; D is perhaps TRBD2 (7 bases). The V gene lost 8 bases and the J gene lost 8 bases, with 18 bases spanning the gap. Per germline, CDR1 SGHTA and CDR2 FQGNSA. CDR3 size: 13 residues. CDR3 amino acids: CASGPLGGGTQYL. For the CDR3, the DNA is TGTGCCAGCGGACCTTTAGGGGGGGGAACCCAGTACCTC.

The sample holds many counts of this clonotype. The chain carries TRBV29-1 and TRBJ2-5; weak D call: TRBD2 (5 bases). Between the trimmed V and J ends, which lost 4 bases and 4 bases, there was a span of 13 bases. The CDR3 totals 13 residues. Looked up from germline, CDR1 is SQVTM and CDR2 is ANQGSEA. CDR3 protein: CSVGPGKGETQYF. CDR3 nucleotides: TGCAGCGTTGGCCCGGGGAAGGGAGAGACCCAGTACTTC.

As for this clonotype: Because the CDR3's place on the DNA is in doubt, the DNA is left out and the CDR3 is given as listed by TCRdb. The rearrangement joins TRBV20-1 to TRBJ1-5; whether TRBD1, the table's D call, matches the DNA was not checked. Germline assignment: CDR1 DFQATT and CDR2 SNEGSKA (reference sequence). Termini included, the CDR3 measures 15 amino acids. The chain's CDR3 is CSARDSSGRAGPQHF.

This chain's CDR3 is CASSQVVGRPGTGKEAFF. For the CDR3, the DNA is TGCGCCAGCAGCCAAGTTGTTGGCAGGCCGGGGACAGGGAAGGAAGCTTTCTTT. The chain uses TRBV4-3 and TRBJ1-1; 9 nucleotides line up with TRBD1. V lost 1 base, J lost 8 bases, and 17 bases stayed unmatched. This CDR3 is 18 amino acids long. Germline V gives CDR1 LGHNA, CDR2 YSLEER.

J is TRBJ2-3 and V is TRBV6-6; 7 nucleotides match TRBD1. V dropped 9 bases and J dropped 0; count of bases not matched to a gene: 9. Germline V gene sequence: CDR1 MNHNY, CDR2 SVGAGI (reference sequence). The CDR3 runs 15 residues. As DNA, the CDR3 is TGTGCCAGTACACCCGGGACAGCAAGCACAGATACGCAGTATTTT. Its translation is CASTPGTASTDTQYF.

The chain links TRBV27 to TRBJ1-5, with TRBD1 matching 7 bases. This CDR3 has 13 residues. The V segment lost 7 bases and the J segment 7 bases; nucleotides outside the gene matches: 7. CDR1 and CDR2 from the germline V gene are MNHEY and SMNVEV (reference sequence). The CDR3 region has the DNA TGTGCCAGCAAACGGGCAGGGGGACAGCCCCAGCATTTT. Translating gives CASKRAGGQPQHF.

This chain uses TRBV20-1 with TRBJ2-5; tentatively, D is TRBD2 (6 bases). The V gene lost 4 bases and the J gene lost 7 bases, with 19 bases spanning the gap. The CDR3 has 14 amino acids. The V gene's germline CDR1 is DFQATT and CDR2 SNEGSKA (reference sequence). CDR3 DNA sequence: TGCAGTGCTATAAGGACTAAACTCTCAGGGACCCAGTACTTC. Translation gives CSAIRTKLSGTQYF.

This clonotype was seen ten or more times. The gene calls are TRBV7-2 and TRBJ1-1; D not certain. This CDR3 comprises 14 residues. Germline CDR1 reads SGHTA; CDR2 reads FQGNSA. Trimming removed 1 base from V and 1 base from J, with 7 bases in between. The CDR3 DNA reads TGTGCCAGCAGCTTAGATCCGGGGAACACTGAAGCTTTCTTT. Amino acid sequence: CASSLDPGNTEAFF.

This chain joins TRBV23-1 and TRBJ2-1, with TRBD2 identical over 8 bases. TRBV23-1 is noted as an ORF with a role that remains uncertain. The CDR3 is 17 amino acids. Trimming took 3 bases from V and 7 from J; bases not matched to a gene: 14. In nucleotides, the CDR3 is TGCGCCAGCAGTCACCCCGCGAGCGGGAGAACAGGAAATGAGCAGTTCTTC. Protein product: CASSHPASGRTGNEQFF.

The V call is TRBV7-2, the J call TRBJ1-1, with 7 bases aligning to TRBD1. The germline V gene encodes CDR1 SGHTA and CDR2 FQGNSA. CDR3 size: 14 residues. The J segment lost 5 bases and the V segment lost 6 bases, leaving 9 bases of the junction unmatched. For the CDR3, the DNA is TGTGCCAGCAGAGCTGACAGGGCGGGAACTGAAGCTTTCTTT. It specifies CASRADRAGTEAFF.

This CDR3 is CASSPNGRATNEKLFF. DNA for the CDR3: TGTGCCAGCAGCCCTAACGGGCGAGCAACTAATGAAAAACTGTTTTTT. The V and J genes are TRBV11-2 and TRBJ1-4; D remains ambiguous. CDR3 length equals 16 residues. Trimming stripped 5 bases from V and 0 bases from J, with 13 bases between. CDR1 is SGHAT, CDR2 FQNNGV, per germline.